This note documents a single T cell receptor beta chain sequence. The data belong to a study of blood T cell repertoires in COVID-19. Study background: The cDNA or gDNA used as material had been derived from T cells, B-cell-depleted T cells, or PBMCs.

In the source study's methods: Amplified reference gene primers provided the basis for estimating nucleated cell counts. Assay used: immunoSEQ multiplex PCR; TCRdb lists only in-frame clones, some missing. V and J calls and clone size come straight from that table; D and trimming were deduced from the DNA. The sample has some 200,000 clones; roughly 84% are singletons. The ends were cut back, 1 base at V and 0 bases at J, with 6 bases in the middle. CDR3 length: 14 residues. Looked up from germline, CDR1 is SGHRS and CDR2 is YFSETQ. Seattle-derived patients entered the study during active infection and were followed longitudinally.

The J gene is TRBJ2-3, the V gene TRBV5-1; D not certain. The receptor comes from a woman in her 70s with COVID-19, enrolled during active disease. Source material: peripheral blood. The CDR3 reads CASSLTRSTDTQYF. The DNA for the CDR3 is TGCGCCAGCAGCTTGACCAGAAGCACAGATACGCAGTATTTT. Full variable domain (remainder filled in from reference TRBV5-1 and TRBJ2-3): KAGVTQTPRYLIKTRGQQVTLSCSPISGHRSVSWYQQTPGQGLQFLFEYFSETQRNKGNFPGRFSGRQFSNSRSEMNVSTLELGDSALYLCASSLTRSTDTQYFGPGTRLTVL.